Each of the 25 T cell receptor beta chains below was sequenced from the same sample in a study of cytomegalovirus exposure and HLA in healthy donors. Amplification used 60 Vbeta primers and 13 Jbeta primers. Generated by immunoSEQ multiplex PCR, the TCRdb table keeps only in-frame clones and is missing some. Of 200,000 to 250,000 clones listed, 75% are singletons. Sequencing used PBMCs. The receptor set was obtained from a woman in her 30s in good health and CMV-seronegative.

The chain links TRBV7-9 to TRBJ1-1; D is perhaps TRBD1 (5 bases). Germline V gene lookup returns CDR1 SEHNR and CDR2 FQNEAQ (reference sequence). The CDR3 has 13 amino acids. Trimming removed 6 bases from V and 1 base from J, with 9 bases in between. The CDR3 coding sequence is TGTGCCAGCAGGTTGCAGGGGAACACTGAAGCTTTCTTT. It translates to CASRLQGNTEAFF.

The table lists this clone with a count of one. V is TRBV2 and J is TRBJ2-1, with D possibly TRBD1 on 6 matching bases. The CDR3 runs to 13 residues. Germline V gene lookup returns CDR1 SNHLY and CDR2 FYNNEI. Trimming pared 6 bases from V and 6 bases from J, leaving 12 bases between. For the CDR3, the DNA is TGTGCCAGCAGCGGACAGTGGCTCAATGAGCAGTTCTTC. This encodes CASSGQWLNEQFF.

In regard to this clone: Within the sample, other DNA sequences also encode this same CDR3. The chain employs TRBV6-5 and TRBJ1-1; TRBD1 agrees at 8 bases. Germline-derived CDR1 and CDR2 are MNHEY and SVGAGI. With 0 bases clipped from V and 5 bases from J, the junction kept 5 bases outside the gene matches. This CDR3 is 15 amino acids long. The CDR3 bases are TGTGCCAGCAGTTACTCTAGGACAGGGAGAACTGAAGCTTTCTTT. It is translated as CASSYSRTGRTEAFF.

The J gene is TRBJ1-1, the V gene TRBV19; D unclear. Between the trimmed V and J ends, which lost 3 bases and 4 bases, there was a span of 12 bases. Germline V gene data show CDR1 as LNHDA and CDR2 as SQIVND (reference sequence). The CDR3 totals 14 residues. DNA for the CDR3: TGTGCCAGTAGTATCGGACTTGGCGGCACTGAAGCTTTCTTT. Translation gives CASSIGLGGTEAFF. The complete variable domain, with remaining parts taken from reference TRBV19 and TRBJ1-1, reads DGGITQSPKYLFRKEGQNVTLSCEQNLNHDAMYWYRQDPGQGLRLIYYSQIVNDFQKGDIAEGYSVSREKKESFPLTVTSAQKNPTAFYLCASSIGLGGTEAFFGQGTRLTVV.

This sequence joins TRBV11-3 and TRBJ2-5, with D perhaps TRBD2 (5 bases). CDR3 length: 13 residues. Trimming shortened V by 5 bases and J by 4 bases, and 11 bases separated the two germline ends. Per the germline V gene, CDR1 is SGHNT and CDR2 is YENEEA. CDR3 protein: CASSPGRGETQYF. The DNA for the CDR3 is TGTGCCAGCAGCCCTGGGAGAGGAGAGACCCAGTACTTC. Looking up the rest from reference TRBV11-3 and TRBJ2-5 gives the full variable domain: EAGVVQSPRYKIIEKKQPVAFWCNPISGHNTLYWYLQNLGQGPELLIRYENEEAVDDSQLPKDRFSAERLKGVDSTLKIQPAELGDSAVYLCASSPGRGETQYFGPGTRLLVL.

V is TRBV5-1 and J is TRBJ2-1, with 7 bases lining up with TRBD2. This CDR3 contains 12 residues. V gave up 2 bases and J gave up 8 bases; unmatched junction bases: 1. Germline CDR1 SGHRS, CDR2 YFSETQ. DNA for the CDR3: TGCGCCAGCAGCTTTGGGGGGGATGAGCAGTTCTTC. The encoded protein is CASSFGGDEQFF.

This clone was counted only a few times. This chain uses TRBV9 with TRBJ2-1, with 10 bases matching TRBD2. This CDR3 is 15 amino acids long. Germline CDR1 and CDR2: SGDLS and YYNGEE. The junction had 8 bases not matched to a gene; V was cut back by 4 bases and J by 7 bases. Here the CDR3 DNA reads TGTGCCAGCAGCCAGGGGCTAGCGGGAGTAAATGAGCAGTTCTTC. It codes for CASSQGLAGVNEQFF. Complete variable domain (other parts from reference TRBV9 and TRBJ2-1): DSGVTQTPKHLITATGQRVTLRCSPRSGDLSVYWYQQSLDQGLQFLIQYYNGEERAKGNILERFSAQQFPDLHSELNLSSLELGDSALYFCASSQGLAGVNEQFFGPGTRLTVL.

As to this clone: Sequence at one end of the junction differs from germline and may be a read error. This chain joins TRBV7-9 and TRBJ2-3; 8 bases align to TRBD1. The CDR3 has 16 residues. Germline CDR1 SEHNR, CDR2 FQNEAQ (reference sequence). DNA for the CDR3: TGTTCCAGCCCCCCCCCAGGGGGCCCTAGCACAGATACGCAGTATTTT. It translates to CSSPPPGGPSTDTQYF.

The J gene is TRBJ2-5, the V gene TRBV5-1; 7 positions agree with TRBD1. The V and J ends lost 4 bases and 6 bases, in that order; junction bases with no gene match: 12. This CDR3 has 15 amino acids. The germline V gene encodes CDR1 SGHRS and CDR2 YFSETQ. The CDR3 protein is CASSGEQGGAKTQYF. The DNA for the CDR3 is TGCGCCAGCAGCGGGGAACAAGGGGGCGCGAAGACCCAGTACTTC.

The V and J genes are TRBV15 and TRBJ2-7, with D possibly being TRBD2 (5 bases). The V end lost 0 bases, the J end lost 0 bases, and 9 bases lay between the germline ends. Germline V gene data show CDR1 as LNHNV and CDR2 as YYDKDF (reference sequence). The CDR3 covers 15 residues. The chain's CDR3 is CATSRDVGSSYEQYF. DNA of the CDR3: TGTGCCACCAGCAGAGATGTGGGGAGCTCCTACGAGCAGTACTTC.

The rearrangement uses TRBV6-1 and TRBJ2-5; 8 bases agree with TRBD1. V trimming: 4 bases; J trimming: 4 bases; junction bases outside the gene matches: 5. The germline V gene encodes CDR1 MNHNS and CDR2 SASEGT. This CDR3 spans 14 amino acids. CDR3 residues: CASSGRDRSETQYF. Written as DNA, the CDR3 is TGTGCCAGCAGTGGCCGGGACAGGTCAGAGACCCAGTACTTC.

This clone was counted between two and nine times. J is TRBJ1-1 and V is TRBV27; 8 bases are shared with TRBD1. J lost 5 bases, V lost 6 bases, and 11 bases had no gene match. In germline, CDR1 is MNHEY, CDR2 SMNVEV (reference sequence). CDR3 size: 15 residues. CDR3 region: CASRLRWTGSTEAFF. The CDR3, as DNA: TGTGCCAGCAGACTTCGCTGGACAGGGAGTACTGAAGCTTTCTTT.

This clone appeared a single time. The chain couples TRBV6-5 to TRBJ2-2; TRBD2 matches 11 bases. V shed 2 bases, J shed 8 bases, and the junction held 7 bases outside the gene matches. This CDR3 comprises 16 residues. Germline lookup yields CDR1 MNHEY and CDR2 SVGAGI. The CDR3 bases are TGTGCCAGCAGTTACCTATTACTAGCGGGGGTAGGGGAGCTGTTTTTT. It encodes CASSYLLLAGVGELFF.

V gene TRBV5-4 combines with J gene TRBJ2-3; 7 bases map to TRBD1. J was trimmed by 3 bases and V by 3 bases; bases with no gene match: 10. The CDR3 has 16 residues. From germline, CDR1 is SGHNT and CDR2 YYREEE (reference sequence). For the CDR3, the DNA is TGTGCCAGCAGCTCCAAGGACAGGCAGCGGACAGATACGCAGTATTTT. Its protein is CASSSKDRQRTDTQYF.

The chain recombines TRBV10-1 with TRBJ2-3, with TRBD2 as a possible D gene (6 bases). Germline assignment: CDR1 WNHNN and CDR2 SYGVQD (reference sequence). The CDR3 sequence is 18 residues long. The ends were cut back, 0 bases at V and 0 bases at J, with 16 bases in the middle. This chain's CDR3 is CASSESVGGWGSTDTQYF. Here the CDR3 DNA reads TGCGCCAGCAGTGAGTCAGTCGGGGGATGGGGTAGCACAGATACGCAGTATTTT.

Concerning this clone: The junction differs from germline at one of its ends, possibly a read error. The J gene is TRBJ1-5, the V gene TRBV29-1; D is ambiguous. Looked up from germline, CDR1 is SQVTM and CDR2 is ANQGSEA. This CDR3 contains 13 residues. CDR3 coding DNA: TGCAGCGCCCTGGACGGTAGCGATCAGCCCCAGCATTTT. Translation: CSALDGSDQPQHF.

This clone was observed a few times. The chain employs TRBV7-9 and TRBJ2-7, with 9 bases matching TRBD1. V gave up 1 base and J gave up 3 bases; unmatched junction bases: 7. This CDR3 contains 16 residues. CDR1 and CDR2 from the germline V gene are SEHNR and FQNEAQ (reference sequence). Written as DNA, the CDR3 is TGTGCCAGCAGCTTAGTTTCCGAGACAGGGGGCTACGAGCAGTACTTC. This sequence encodes CASSLVSETGGYEQYF.

The CDR3 DNA is TGTGCCAGCAGTTTGGAGGGTCCTCATTCACCCCTCCACTTT. Protein: CASSLEGPHSPLHF. This rearrangement joins TRBV27 to TRBJ1-6; D not resolved. Trimming took off 3 bases at V and 8 bases at J, with 11 bases between the two ends. The CDR3 consists of 14 residues. CDR1 is MNHEY and CDR2 is SMNVEV in the germline V gene (reference sequence).

This clone showed up just once. The genes are TRBV30 and TRBJ1-2; 8 positions agree with TRBD1. V gave up 0 bases and J gave up 4 bases; unmatched junction bases: 4. CDR3 length: 14 amino acids. In germline, CDR1 is GTSNPN, CDR2 SVGIG (reference sequence). CDR3 sequence: CAWSVPGGVYGYTF. The DNA of the CDR3 is TGTGCCTGGAGTGTGCCAGGGGGCGTCTATGGCTACACCTTC.

A remark on this clone: A junction end diverges from the germline sequence, so it may reflect a read error. The rearrangement uses TRBV7-9 and TRBJ1-3, with a possible D match to TRBD1 (6 bases). Germline V gives CDR1 SEHNR, CDR2 FQNEAQ (reference sequence). The CDR3 length is 19 residues. The DNA of the CDR3 is TGTTCCAGCAGCTTAGGGACATACCGAAAAAGGCCCTCTGGAAACACCATATATTTT. It codes for CSSSLGTYRKRPSGNTIYF.

The chain couples TRBV6-5 to TRBJ2-2; D is perhaps TRBD1 (5 bases). Germline lookup yields CDR1 MNHEY and CDR2 SVGAGI. Trimming left V 7 bases short and J 6 bases short, with 12 bases between. This CDR3 contains 13 residues. The CDR3: CASMRQGAGELFF. For the CDR3, the DNA is TGTGCCAGCATGAGGCAGGGCGCCGGGGAGCTGTTTTTT.

This clone showed up just a few times. The chain links TRBV2 to TRBJ2-5; 12 bases agree with TRBD2. The CDR3 runs 14 residues. Germline trimming cut 5 bases from V and 5 bases from J; bases unmatched to any gene: 3. The V gene's germline CDR1 is SNHLY and CDR2 FYNNEI. The CDR3 DNA reads TGTGCCAGCAGTCGACTAGCGGGAGTCGAGACCCAGTACTTC. Its protein is CASSRLAGVETQYF.

The chain joins TRBV4-2 to TRBJ1-2, with 9 bases lining up with TRBD1. CDR3 length: 17 residues. Germline assignment: CDR1 LGHNA and CDR2 YNFKEQ. The ends lost 0 bases at V and 4 bases at J; junction bases unmatched: 9. CDR3 nucleotides: TGTGCCAGCAGCCAAGAGGGGACAGGGCACTCCTCCTATGGCTACACCTTC. Translating it yields CASSQEGTGHSSYGYTF.

This clone was seen just once. This chain's CDR3 is CASSYGLASGIYEQYF. CDR3 DNA: TGTGCCAGCAGTTACGGGTTGGCTAGCGGGATCTACGAGCAGTACTTC. The V and J genes are TRBV6-6 and TRBJ2-7; 9 bases line up with TRBD2. This CDR3 spans 16 amino acids. The germline gives CDR1 MNHNY, CDR2 SVGAGI (reference sequence). Trimming at V came to 2 bases and at J to 3 bases, leaving 8 bases not matched to a gene.

The V gene is TRBV11-3, the J gene TRBJ2-2; 11 bases are shared with TRBD2. Germline V gene sequence: CDR1 SGHNT, CDR2 YENEEA. V lost 5 bases, J lost 5 bases, and 1 base stayed unmatched. The CDR3 has 14 residues. CDR3 nucleotide sequence: TGTGCCAGCAGCCGGACTAGCGGGACCGGGGAGCTGTTTTTT. Its translation is CASSRTSGTGELFF.